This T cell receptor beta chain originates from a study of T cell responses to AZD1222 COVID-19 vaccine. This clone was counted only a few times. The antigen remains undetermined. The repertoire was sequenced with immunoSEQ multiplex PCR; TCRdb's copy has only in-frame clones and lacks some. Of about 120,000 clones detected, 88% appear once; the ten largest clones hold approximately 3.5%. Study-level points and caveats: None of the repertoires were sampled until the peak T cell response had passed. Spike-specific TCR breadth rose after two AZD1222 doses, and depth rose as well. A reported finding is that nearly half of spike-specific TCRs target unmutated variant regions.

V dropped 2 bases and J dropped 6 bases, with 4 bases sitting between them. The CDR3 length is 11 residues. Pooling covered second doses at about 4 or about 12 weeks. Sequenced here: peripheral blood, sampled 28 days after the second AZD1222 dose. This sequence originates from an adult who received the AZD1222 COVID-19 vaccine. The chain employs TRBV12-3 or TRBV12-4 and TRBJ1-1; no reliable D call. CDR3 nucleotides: TGTGCCAGCAGTTTAAGTTCTGAAGCTTTCTTT. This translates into CASSLSSEAFF.